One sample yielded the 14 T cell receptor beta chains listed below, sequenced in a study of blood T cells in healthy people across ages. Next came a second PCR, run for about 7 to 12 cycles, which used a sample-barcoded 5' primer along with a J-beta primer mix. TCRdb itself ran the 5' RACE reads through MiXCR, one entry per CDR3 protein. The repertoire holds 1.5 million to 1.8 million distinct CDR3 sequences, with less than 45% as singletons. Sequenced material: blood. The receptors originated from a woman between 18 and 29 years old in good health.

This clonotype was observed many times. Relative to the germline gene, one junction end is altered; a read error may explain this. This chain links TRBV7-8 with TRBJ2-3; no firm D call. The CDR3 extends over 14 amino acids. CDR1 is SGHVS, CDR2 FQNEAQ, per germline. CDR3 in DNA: TGTGCCAGCAGTTTAGTCTCAGGCACAGATACGCAGTATTTT. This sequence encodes CASSLVSGTDTQYF.

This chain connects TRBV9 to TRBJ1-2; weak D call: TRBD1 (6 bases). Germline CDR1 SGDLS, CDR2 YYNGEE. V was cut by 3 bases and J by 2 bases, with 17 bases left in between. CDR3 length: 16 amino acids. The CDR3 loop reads CASSDLPGHANYGYTF. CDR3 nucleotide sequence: TGTGCCAGCAGCGACTTGCCGGGACACGCGAACTATGGCTACACCTTC.

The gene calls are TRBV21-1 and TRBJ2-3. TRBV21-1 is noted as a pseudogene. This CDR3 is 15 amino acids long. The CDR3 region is CASSPRLTSTDTQYF. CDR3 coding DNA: TGTGCCAGCAGCCCCCGACTCACTAGCACAGATACGCAGTATTTT.

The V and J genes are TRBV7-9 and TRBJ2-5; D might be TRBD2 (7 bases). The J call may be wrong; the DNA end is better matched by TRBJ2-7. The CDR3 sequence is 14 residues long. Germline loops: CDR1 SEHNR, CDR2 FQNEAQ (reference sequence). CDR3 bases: TGTGCCAGCAGCTTAGCGGGGGGGCAATACGAGCAGTACTTC. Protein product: CASSLAGGQYEQYF.

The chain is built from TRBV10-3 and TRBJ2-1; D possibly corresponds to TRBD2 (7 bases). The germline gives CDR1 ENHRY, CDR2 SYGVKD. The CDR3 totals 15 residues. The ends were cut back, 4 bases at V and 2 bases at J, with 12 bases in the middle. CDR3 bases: TGTGCCATCAGTGGGGGGGGCGCAACCTACAATGAGCAGTTCTTC. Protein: CAISGGGATYNEQFF.

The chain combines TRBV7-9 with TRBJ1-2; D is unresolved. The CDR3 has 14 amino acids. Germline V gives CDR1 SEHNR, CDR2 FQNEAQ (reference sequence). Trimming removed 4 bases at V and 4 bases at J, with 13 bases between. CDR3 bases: TGTGCCAGCAGCTGGACGTCCGGCGGCTATGGCTACACCTTC. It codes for CASSWTSGGYGYTF.

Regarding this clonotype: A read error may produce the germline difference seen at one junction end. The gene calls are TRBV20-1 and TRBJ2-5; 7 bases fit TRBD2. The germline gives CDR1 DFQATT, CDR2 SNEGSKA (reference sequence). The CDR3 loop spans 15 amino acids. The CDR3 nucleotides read TGCAGTGCTGGAGATAGAGCTAGCGGCCAAGAGACCCAGTACTTC. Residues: CSAGDRASGQETQYF.

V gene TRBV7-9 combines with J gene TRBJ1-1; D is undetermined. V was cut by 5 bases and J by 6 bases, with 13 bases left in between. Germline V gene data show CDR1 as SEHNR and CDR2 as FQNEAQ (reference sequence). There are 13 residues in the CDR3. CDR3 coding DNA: TGTGCCAGCAGCCGACCCATGGCTGCTGAAGCTTTCTTT. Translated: CASSRPMAAEAFF.

The CDR3 here is CSAREQTTNTEAFF. Here the CDR3 DNA reads TGCAGTGCTAGGGAACAGACGACGAACACTGAAGCTTTCTTT. This chain links TRBV20-1 with TRBJ1-1, with no clear D. CDR1 DFQATT and CDR2 SNEGSKA come from the germline V gene (reference sequence). The CDR3 totals 14 residues. The V gene lost 3 bases and the J gene lost 1 base, with 12 bases spanning the gap.

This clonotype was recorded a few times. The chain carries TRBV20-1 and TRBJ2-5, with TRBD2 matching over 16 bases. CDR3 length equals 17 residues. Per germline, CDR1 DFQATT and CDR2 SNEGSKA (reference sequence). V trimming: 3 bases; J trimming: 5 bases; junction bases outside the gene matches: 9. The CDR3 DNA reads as TGCAGTGCTAGTTCGGGACTAGCGGGGGGGCCGCGGGAGACCCAGTACTTC. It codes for CSASSGLAGGPRETQYF.

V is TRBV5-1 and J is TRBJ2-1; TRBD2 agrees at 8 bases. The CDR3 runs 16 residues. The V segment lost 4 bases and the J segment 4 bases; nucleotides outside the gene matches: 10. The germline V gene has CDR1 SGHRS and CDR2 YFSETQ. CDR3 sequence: CASSELGLGRYNEQFF. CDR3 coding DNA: TGCGCCAGCAGCGAGCTGGGACTAGGAAGATACAATGAGCAGTTCTTC.

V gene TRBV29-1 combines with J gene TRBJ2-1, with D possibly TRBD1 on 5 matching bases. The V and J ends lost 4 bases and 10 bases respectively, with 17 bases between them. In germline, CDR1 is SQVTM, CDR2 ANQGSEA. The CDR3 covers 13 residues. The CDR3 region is CSVVVGVFSEQFF. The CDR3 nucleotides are TGCAGCGTTGTCGTAGGGGTTTTCTCCGAGCAGTTCTTC.

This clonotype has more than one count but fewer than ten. The chain's CDR3 is CASMLETQYF. For the CDR3, the DNA is TGTGCCAGCATGCTAGAGACCCAGTACTTC. The chain links TRBV2 to TRBJ2-5; D uncertain. The CDR3 totals 10 residues. In germline, CDR1 is SNHLY, CDR2 FYNNEI. Trimming pared 7 bases from V and 4 bases from J, leaving 4 bases between.

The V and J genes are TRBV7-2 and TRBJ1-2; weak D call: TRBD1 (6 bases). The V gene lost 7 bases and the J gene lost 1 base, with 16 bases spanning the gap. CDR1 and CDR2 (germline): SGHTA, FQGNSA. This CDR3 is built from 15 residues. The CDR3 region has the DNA TGTGCCAGCAACTTTGACAGGACTATTAACTATGGCTACACCTTC. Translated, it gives CASNFDRTINYGYTF.